The clone carrying this T cell receptor beta chain has a single count. Trimming took off 4 bases at V and 4 bases at J, with 11 bases between the two ends. CDR1 is MDHEN, CDR2 SYDVKM, per germline. The CDR3 is 14 amino acids. The data stem from a study of blood T cell repertoires in COVID-19. Background on the study: COVID-19 samples collected from the United States, Italy and Spain covered acute and convalescent phases. The cDNA or gDNA used as material had been derived from T cells, B-cell-depleted T cells, or PBMCs.

Original data processing: Scientists estimated how many nucleated cells there were by amplifying reference gene primers. Sequencing used immunoSEQ multiplex PCR; TCRdb keeps in-frame clones, though not all of them. The D gene and trimming were derived from the DNA, and the V and J assignments and clone size from that table. Among under 5,500 clones listed, almost 85% were seen once. V is TRBV28 and J is TRBJ1-3; possibly TRBD1 for D (6 bases). Sequenced sample: peripheral blood. The source of this sequence is a man aged 70-80 years with active COVID-19. The CDR3 nucleotides are TGTGCCAGCAGTTCCCAGGGGTCCGGAAACACCATATATTTT. As protein: CASSSQGSGNTIYF.